This is a list of T cell receptor beta chains from one sample in a study of T cell responses to AZD1222 COVID-19 vaccine. Only in-frame clones appear in the TCRdb table, and some are missing; sequencing was by immunoSEQ multiplex PCR. The sample records approximately 150,000 clones, around 90% being singletons. The source material was peripheral blood, sampled on day 0 of AZD1222 vaccination. The receptors were gathered from an adult in good health. Each CDR3 is given with its conserved first and last residue. D genes are given only for firm matches. The size field is filled for only some rows; it gives once, few, many or a size class.

>.|TRBV7-8|.|TRBJ2-5
CASSLYRGRSGTQYF
TGTGCCAGCAGCTTATACCGAGGCCGATCGGGGACCCAGTACTTC
>TRBD2|TRBV11-2|.|TRBJ2-7
CASSPRTSGGVYEQYF
TGTGCCAGCAGCCCACGAACTAGCGGGGGCGTCTACGAGCAGTACTTC
>TRBD1|TRBV20-1|.|TRBJ1-2
CSARTGGGYTF
TGCAGTGCGAGGACAGGGGGTGGCTACACCTTC
>.|TRBV7-9|.|TRBJ1-1
CASSSRGARDTEAFF
TGTGCCAGCAGCTCCAGGGGTGCCCGGGACACTGAAGCTTTCTTT
>.|TRBV7-9|.|TRBJ1-1
CASSARQSMNTEAFF
TGTGCCAGCAGCGCCAGACAGTCCATGAACACTGAAGCTTTCTTT
>.|TRBV27|few|TRBJ1-1
CASSFGGPLAEAFF
TGTGCCAGCAGTTTCGGGGGACCCCTCGCTGAAGCTTTCTTT
>.|TRBV5-6|.|TRBJ1-4
CASSLGAGPHEKLFF
TGTGCCAGCAGCTTGGGGGCAGGGCCGCATGAAAAACTGTTTTTT
>.|TRBV7-9|once|TRBJ2-5
CATLKETQYF
TGTGCCACCTTAAAAGAGACCCAGTACTTC
>.|TRBV7-9|.|TRBJ1-1
CASSLLSTAQMNTEAFF
TGTGCCAGCAGCTTACTATCAACAGCTCAAATGAACACTGAAGCTTTCTTT
>TRBD1|TRBV5-1|.|TRBJ1-4
CASSLGTGLNEKLFF
TGCGCCAGCAGCTTGGGGACAGGGTTAAATGAAAAACTGTTTTTT
>.|TRBV5-6|.|TRBJ2-1
CASSLGFGNEQFF
TGTGCCAGCAGCCTGGGTTTTGGGAATGAGCAGTTCTTC
>.|TRBV28|.|TRBJ2-1
CASSLGLTLYNEQFF
TGTGCCAGCAGTTTAGGTCTAACCTTATACAATGAGCAGTTCTTC
>TRBD1|TRBV25-1|.|TRBJ1-5
CASSSGGFQPQHF
TGTGCCAGCAGTTCAGGGGGCTTTCAGCCCCAGCATTTT
>.|TRBV5-1|.|TRBJ1-4
CASSLQSTNEKLFF
TGCGCCAGCAGCCTACAGTCAACTAATGAAAAACTGTTTTTT
>.|TRBV7-3|.|TRBJ2-1
CASSSGAWRDQFF
TGTGCCAGCAGCTCGGGGGCCTGGCGGGACCAGTTCTTC
>.|TRBV5-1|.|TRBJ2-1
CASSLSHGSAGFVEQFF
TGCGCCAGCAGCCTCTCGCACGGGAGCGCCGGGTTCGTCGAGCAGTTCTTC
>.|TRBV20-1|.|TRBJ2-3
CSASYRASTAVGTQYF
TGCAGTGCTAGTTACAGAGCTTCGACTGCCGTGGGTACGCAGTATTTT
>TRBD1|TRBV5-4|.|TRBJ1-3
CASSSGTAGNTIYF
TGTGCCAGCAGCTCCGGGACAGCTGGAAACACCATATATTTT
>.|TRBV6-6|.|TRBJ2-5
CASSYSGRRQETQYF
TGTGCCAGCAGTTACTCAGGCAGGAGACAAGAGACCCAGTACTTC
>.|TRBV2|.|TRBJ2-3
CASRGVVDTQYF
TGTGCCAGCAGGGGTGTAGTAGATACGCAGTATTTT
>TRBD1|TRBV6-1|.|TRBJ2-1
CASSEGTGYNEQFF
TGTGCCAGCAGTGAAGGGACAGGTTACAATGAGCAGTTCTTC
>TRBD1|TRBV28|.|TRBJ2-7
CASSRPDRVRSEQYF
TGTGCCAGCAGTCGCCCAGACAGGGTTCGTAGCGAGCAGTACTTC
>TRBD2|TRBV4-1|once|TRBJ2-1
CASSQSASGRSSNEQFF
TGCGCCAGCAGCCAATCGGCTAGCGGGAGGAGTTCCAATGAGCAGTTCTTC
>.|TRBV30|.|TRBJ2-5
CAWSVGETQYF
TGTGCCTGGAGTGTCGGGGAGACCCAGTACTTC
>.|TRBV11-2|.|TRBJ2-1
CASSPSFRGRGNEQFF
TGTGCCAGCAGCCCGAGCTTTAGGGGGAGGGGGAATGAGCAGTTCTTC
>TRBD1|TRBV5-1|.|TRBJ2-1
CASSLGTGSYNEQFF
TGCGCCAGCAGCCTAGGGACAGGGTCCTACAATGAGCAGTTCTTC
>.|TRBV18|.|TRBJ2-3
CASSPTGSDSTDTQYF
TGTGCCAGCTCACCAACGGGTTCCGATAGCACAGATACGCAGTATTTT
>.|TRBV10-2|.|TRBJ2-7
CASSLGQSYEQYF
TGCGCCAGCAGTCTCGGACAGTCCTACGAGCAGTACTTC
>TRBD1|TRBV7-9|.|TRBJ2-5
CASSRMTGGQTQYF
TGTGCCAGCAGCCGGATGACAGGGGGGCAGACCCAGTACTTC
>.|TRBV5-1|.|TRBJ1-3
CASSLQSGSVSGNTIYF
TGCGCCAGCAGCTTGCAATCCGGGTCCGTCTCTGGAAACACCATATATTTT
>.|TRBV19|once|TRBJ2-3
CASSTGDTQYF
TGTGCCAGTAGTACCGGTGATACGCAGTATTTT
>.|TRBV2|.|TRBJ1-6
CASSGGVGSPLHF
TGTGCCAGCAGTGGCGGAGTTGGTTCACCCCTCCACTTT
>TRBD2|TRBV30|.|TRBJ2-1
CAWTHTSGPYNEQFF
TGTGCCTGGACCCACACTAGCGGGCCCTACAATGAGCAGTTCTTC
>.|TRBV5-4|.|TRBJ1-1
CASSSWGGMNTEAFF
TGTGCCAGCAGTTCTTGGGGGGGCATGAACACTGAAGCTTTCTTT
>.|TRBV29-1|.|TRBJ2-5
CSVRGAPGTQYF
TGCAGCGTTAGGGGTGCCCCCGGGACCCAGTACTTC
>.|TRBV6-5|once|TRBJ2-3
CASRSPGARDTQYF
TGTGCCAGCAGGTCCCCAGGGGCCAGGGATACGCAGTATTTT
>.|TRBV5-1|.|TRBJ1-3
CASGSDGSGNTIYF
TGCGCCAGCGGATCGGACGGCTCTGGAAACACCATATATTTT
>.|TRBV6-5|.|TRBJ2-7
CASSYSRTSEQYF
TGTGCCAGCAGTTACTCGAGGACCTCCGAGCAGTACTTC
>.|TRBV28|.|TRBJ2-7
CASSDLRDTSYEQYF
TGTGCCAGCAGTGACCTCCGGGACACTTCCTACGAGCAGTACTTC
>TRBD1|TRBV6-5|.|TRBJ1-5
CASSWDRNNQPQHF
TGTGCCAGCAGTTGGGACAGGAACAATCAGCCCCAGCATTTT
>TRBD2|TRBV2|.|TRBJ2-5
CASIGTSGRAEGRAQYF
TGTGCCAGCATCGGGACTAGCGGGAGGGCCGAGGGGCGGGCCCAGTACTTC
>TRBD1|TRBV11-2|.|TRBJ1-2
CASSPTWDSNYGYTF
TGTGCCAGCAGCCCTACATGGGACAGCAACTATGGCTACACCTTC
>TRBD1|TRBV29-1|.|TRBJ1-4
CSVEDRGGGREKLFF
TGCAGCGTTGAAGATCGGGGAGGGGGCCGTGAAAAACTGTTTTTT
>.|TRBV18|.|TRBJ1-1
CASSPSGEEAEAFF
TGTGCCAGCTCACCTTCGGGGGAAGAGGCTGAAGCTTTCTTT
>TRBD1|TRBV28|once|TRBJ1-1
CASNYGDREGTEAFF
TGTGCCAGCAATTATGGAGACAGGGAGGGCACTGAAGCTTTCTTT
>.|TRBV7-9|once|TRBJ1-5
CASSLWGLTGNQPQHF
TGTGCCAGCAGCTTATGGGGGCTTACGGGCAATCAGCCCCAGCATTTT